The clone carrying this T cell receptor (beta chain) was seen a few times. Its antigen is currently unknown. This sample is drawn from a study of T cells in Graves' hyperthyroidism and ophthalmopathy. Whole-study findings and limits: Most thyroid clonotypes that were expanded above 0.001 also turned up in blood.

If no ophthalmopathy progression occurred within 18 months, Graves' hyperthyroidism was stable. Uncontrolled infection, other autoimmune disease, pregnancy and lactation each barred patients from inclusion. The diagnostic basis comprised clinical symptoms, serum thyroxine and TRAb, thyroid ultrasound and orbital computed tomography. The CDR3 regions of TCR beta were amplified from RNA transcripts. Researchers ran a first-round RT-PCR on the TCR CDR3 using the HTBI primer set. Via MiXCR, TCRdb re-called the multiplex PCR reads, giving one row per CDR3 protein. The sample records hundreds of thousands of distinct CDR3 sequences, roughly 25% being singletons. The CDR3 sequence is 14 residues long. The V and J ends lost 3 bases and 0 bases respectively, with 11 bases between them. CDR1 and CDR2 (germline): GTSNPN, SVGIG (reference sequence).

Sequenced material: blood. This TCR was recovered from a man aged 50 to 59 with Graves' hyperthyroidism. The J gene is TRBJ1-1, the V gene TRBV30, with a possible D match to TRBD1 (5 bases). The CDR3 loop is CAWSKGLVNTEAFF. The CDR3 DNA sequence: TGTGCCTGGAGCAAGGGGTTGGTGAACACTGAAGCTTTCTTT. Complete variable domain (other parts from reference TRBV30 and TRBJ1-1): SQTIHQWPATLVQPVGSPLSLECTVEGTSNPNLYWYRQAAGRGLQLLFYSVGIGQISSEVPQNLSASRPQDRQFILSSKKLLLSDSGFYLCAWSKGLVNTEAFFGQGTRLTVV.